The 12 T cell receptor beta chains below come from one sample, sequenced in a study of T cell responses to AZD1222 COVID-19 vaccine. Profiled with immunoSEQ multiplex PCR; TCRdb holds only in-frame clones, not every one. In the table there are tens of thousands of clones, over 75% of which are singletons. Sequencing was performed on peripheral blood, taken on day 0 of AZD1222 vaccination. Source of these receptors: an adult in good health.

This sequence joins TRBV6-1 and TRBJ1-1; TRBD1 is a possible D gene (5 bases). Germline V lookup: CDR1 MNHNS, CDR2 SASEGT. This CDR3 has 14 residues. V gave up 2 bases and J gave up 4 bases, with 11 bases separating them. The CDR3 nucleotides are TGTGCCAGCAGTGAATCGGGGGAAGGCACTGAAGCTTTCTTT. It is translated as CASSESGEGTEAFF.

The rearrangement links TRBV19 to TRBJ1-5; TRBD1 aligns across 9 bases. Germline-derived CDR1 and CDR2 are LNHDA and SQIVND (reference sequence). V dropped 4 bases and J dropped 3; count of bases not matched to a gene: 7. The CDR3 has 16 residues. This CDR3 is CASSKRQGGNNQPQHF. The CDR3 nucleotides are TGTGCCAGTAGTAAAAGACAGGGGGGTAACAATCAGCCCCAGCATTTT.

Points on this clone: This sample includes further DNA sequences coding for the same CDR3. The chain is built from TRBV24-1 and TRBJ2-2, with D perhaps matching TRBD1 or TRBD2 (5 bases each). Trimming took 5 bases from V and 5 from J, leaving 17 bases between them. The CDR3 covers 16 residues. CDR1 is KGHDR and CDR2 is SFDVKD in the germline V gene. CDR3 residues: CATSAPGPGTTGELFF. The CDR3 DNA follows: TGTGCCACCAGTGCCCCCGGGCCCGGGACGACCGGGGAGCTGTTTTTT.

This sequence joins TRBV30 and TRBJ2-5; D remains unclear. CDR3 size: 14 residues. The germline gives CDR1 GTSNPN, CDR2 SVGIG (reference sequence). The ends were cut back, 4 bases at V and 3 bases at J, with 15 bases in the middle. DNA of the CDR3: TGTGCCTGGACTAAAGGAAGGATAGAAGAGACCCAGTACTTC. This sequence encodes CAWTKGRIEETQYF.

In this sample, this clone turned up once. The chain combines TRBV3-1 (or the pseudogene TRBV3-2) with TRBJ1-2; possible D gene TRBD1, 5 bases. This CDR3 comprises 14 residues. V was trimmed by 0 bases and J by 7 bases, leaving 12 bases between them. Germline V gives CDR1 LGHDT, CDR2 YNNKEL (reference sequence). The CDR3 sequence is CASSQDQRGGGYTF. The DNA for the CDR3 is TGTGCCAGCAGCCAAGATCAAAGGGGCGGTGGCTACACCTTC.

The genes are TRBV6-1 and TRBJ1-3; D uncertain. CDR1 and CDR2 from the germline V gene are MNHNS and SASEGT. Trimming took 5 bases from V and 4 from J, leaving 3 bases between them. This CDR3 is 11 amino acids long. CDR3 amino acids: CASSWGNTIYF. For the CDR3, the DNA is TGTGCCAGCAGTTGGGGAAACACCATATATTTT.

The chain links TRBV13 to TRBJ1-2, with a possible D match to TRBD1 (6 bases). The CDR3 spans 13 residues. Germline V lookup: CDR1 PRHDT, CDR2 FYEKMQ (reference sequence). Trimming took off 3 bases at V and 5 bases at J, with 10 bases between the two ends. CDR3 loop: CASSFGTGYGYTF. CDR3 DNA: TGTGCCAGCAGCTTCGGTACAGGGTATGGCTACACCTTC.

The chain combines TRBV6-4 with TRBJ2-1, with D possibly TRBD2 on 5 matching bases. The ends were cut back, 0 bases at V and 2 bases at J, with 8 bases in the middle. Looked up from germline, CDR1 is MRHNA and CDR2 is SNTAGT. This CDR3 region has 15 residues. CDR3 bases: TGTGCCAGCAGTGACTCGAGGGTCACCTACAATGAGCAGTTCTTC. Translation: CASSDSRVTYNEQFF.

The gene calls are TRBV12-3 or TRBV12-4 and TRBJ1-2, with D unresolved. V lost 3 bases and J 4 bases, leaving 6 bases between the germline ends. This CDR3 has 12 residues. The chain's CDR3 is CASSFRTYGYTF. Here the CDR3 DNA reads TGTGCCAGCAGTTTTCGGACCTATGGCTACACCTTC.

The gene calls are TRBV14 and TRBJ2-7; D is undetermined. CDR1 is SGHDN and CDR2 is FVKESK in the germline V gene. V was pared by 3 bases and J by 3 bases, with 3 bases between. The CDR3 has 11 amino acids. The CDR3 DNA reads TGTGCCAGCAGCCAGGGCTACGAGCAGTACTTC. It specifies CASSQGYEQYF.

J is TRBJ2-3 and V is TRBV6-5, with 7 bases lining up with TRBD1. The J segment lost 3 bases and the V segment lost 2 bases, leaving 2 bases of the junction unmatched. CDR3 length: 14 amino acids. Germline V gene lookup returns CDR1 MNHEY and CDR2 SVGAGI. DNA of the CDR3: TGTGCCAGCAGTTACGACAGGGAGACAGATACGCAGTATTTT. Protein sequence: CASSYDRETDTQYF.

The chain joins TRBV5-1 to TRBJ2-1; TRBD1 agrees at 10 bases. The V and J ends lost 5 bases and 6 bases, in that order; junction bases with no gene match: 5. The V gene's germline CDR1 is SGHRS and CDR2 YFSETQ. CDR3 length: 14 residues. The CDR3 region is CASRGTGVGNEQFF. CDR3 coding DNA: TGCGCCAGCAGAGGGACAGGGGTAGGCAATGAGCAGTTCTTC.